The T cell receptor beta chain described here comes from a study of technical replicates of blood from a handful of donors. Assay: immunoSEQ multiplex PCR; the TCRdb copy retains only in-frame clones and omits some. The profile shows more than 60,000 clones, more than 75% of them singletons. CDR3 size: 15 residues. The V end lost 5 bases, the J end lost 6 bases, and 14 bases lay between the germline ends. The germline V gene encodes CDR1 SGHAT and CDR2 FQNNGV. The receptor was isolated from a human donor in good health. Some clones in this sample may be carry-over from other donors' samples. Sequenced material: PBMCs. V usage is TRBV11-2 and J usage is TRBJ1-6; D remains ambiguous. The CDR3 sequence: CASSQRWVPNSPLHF. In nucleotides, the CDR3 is TGTGCCAGCAGCCAGAGGTGGGTACCTAATTCACCCCTCCACTTT. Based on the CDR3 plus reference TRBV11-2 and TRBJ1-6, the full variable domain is EAGVAQSPRYKIIEKRQSVAFWCNPISGHATLYWYQQILGQGPKLLIQFQNNGVVDDSQLPKDRFSAERLKGVDSTLKIQPAKLEDSAVYLCASSQRWVPNSPLHFGNGTRLTVT.